The source of this T cell receptor (beta chain) is a study of blood T cell repertoires in COVID-19 (dated by TCRdb to 2019 to 2021). At the level of the whole study: The collaborator samples originated in the United States, Italy and Spain and spanned the acute and convalescent phases of COVID-19. The dataset comprised deeply sampled blood TCRbeta repertoires from subjects exposed to, actively infected with, or recovered from COVID-19. The repertoires were released in a freely available public database meant as a resource for research on the immune response to SARS-CoV-2. The sample metadata nearly always contained a de-identified subject ID, COVID-19 status, age in years and sex. Where available, HLA class I and class II types were obtained from metadata supplied by the sample provider rather than from assay-based typing. The samples were drawn from the first 160 participants of the ongoing ImmuneRACE study and from 950 to 1,500 subjects provided by 6 global collaborators. The material from the prospective study consisted of cDNA or gDNA derived from T cells, B-cell-depleted T cells, or PBMCs. Broad study findings and their caveats: How much clinical and demographic metadata was included differed by source and by participant, and the metadata was provided uncurated.

Each collaborating institution followed its own protocols to collect whole blood in K2EDTA tubes. For TCRbeta analysis, collaborators shipped samples in one of three forms: frozen whole blood, isolated PBMCs, or DNA extracted from either of those sample types. The CDR3 contains 13 residues, cysteine and phenylalanine counted. Left in the record is the CDR3 DNA by itself, 39 bases read in frame from the first base. Points on this clone: Its antigen has not been determined. Base qualities are not at hand, and no much larger clone is one base apart.

TCRbeta CDR3 regions were amplified from genomic DNA using the immunoSEQ Assay, a bias-controlled multiplex PCR. Processing in the source paper ran as follows. Within the assay, amplification of reference gene primers was used to estimate how many nucleated cells each sample contained. Sequence reads were collapsed and filtered to measure the absolute abundance of every unique TCRbeta CDR3 rearrangement. Productive Simpson clonality was computed per sample as the square root of Simpson's diversity index over productive rearrangements. Entries here come from immuneACCESS through TCRdb and include only in-frame sequences with V and J called. Some clones fail to appear in such tables; in the studies checked, an unresolved V gene covers under half of the shortfall, and the cause of the remainder is unknown. V, J and clone size are taken as reported in that table, and D and trimming were inferred from the DNA itself. The sample includes 90,000 or so clones, with around 87% observed a single time. The ten largest clonotypes hold approximately 1% of the sample.

The chain couples TRBV21-1 to TRBJ2-5; the D call of TRBD2 is as the table states it, not checked on the DNA. TRBV21-1 is noted as a pseudogene. Sequencing was done on a sample of peripheral blood. The clonotype comes from a human donor in a cohort sampled during active COVID-19. The nucleotide sequence is TGTGCCAGCACTACCCGGGACCAAGAGACCCAGTACTTC. Its product reads: CASTTRDQETQYF.